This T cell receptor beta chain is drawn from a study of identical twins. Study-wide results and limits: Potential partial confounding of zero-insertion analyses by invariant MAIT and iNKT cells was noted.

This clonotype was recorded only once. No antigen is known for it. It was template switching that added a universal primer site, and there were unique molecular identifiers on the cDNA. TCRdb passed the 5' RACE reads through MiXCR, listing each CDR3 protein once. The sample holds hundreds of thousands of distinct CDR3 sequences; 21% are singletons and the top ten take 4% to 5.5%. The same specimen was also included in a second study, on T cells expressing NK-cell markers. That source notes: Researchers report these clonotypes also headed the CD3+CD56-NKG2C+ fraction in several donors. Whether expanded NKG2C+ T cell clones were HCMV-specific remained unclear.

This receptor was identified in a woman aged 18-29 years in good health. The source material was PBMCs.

The CDR3 region has the DNA TGCAGTGCTAGGACCCCACGGTCCTACAATGAGCAGTTCTTC. This translates into CSARTPRSYNEQFF. The V gene is TRBV20-1, the J gene TRBJ2-1; D is undetermined. From germline, CDR1 is DFQATT and CDR2 SNEGSKA (reference sequence). There are 14 residues in the CDR3. The germline V and J ends were trimmed by 3 bases and 1 base, with 10 bases remaining between them.